This T cell receptor beta chain comes out of a study of shared clonotypes between healthy human individuals (dated by TCRdb to 2020 to 2022). Concerning the study at large: The cohort comprised a couple of women and a few men aged 18 to 49 years. To increase sequencing depth and limit assay-specific biases, different laboratories used diverse techniques to prepare libraries and sequence TCR repertoires. For each donor, CD4 naive and CD4 memory were each given three plates, CD8 naive was given two plates, and CD8 memory was given one plate. Per donor, leukapheresis produced somewhere between about 0.94 and 8.9 billion PBMCs. Blood TCR repertoires of about 5 healthy adults were deeply sequenced to estimate repertoire size and the extent of clonotype sharing between individuals. What the work shows at the level of the full study, not this receptor alone: When four donors were compared, the shared fraction of clonotypes was around 4.6% for naive CD4, about 4% for naive CD8, 2.3% for memory CD4, and 0.4% for memory CD8. Incomplete sequencing was indicated by rarefaction of sorted-subset datasets, despite the large sequencing depth. Sampling was limited to blood, and TCR repertoires in tissue likely differ from TCR repertoires in blood. Higher generation probabilities were observed for clonotypes shared by all four sorted-subset donors than for non-shared clonotypes. The small number of donors limited the genetic and exposure-history diversity represented. Estimated clonotype richness was generally larger for naive than for memory subsets. Pairwise subsampling indicated that sequencing depth was expected to affect the degree of clonotype sharing among donors.

Using the deep immunoSEQ assay, multiplex PCR amplified TCR CDR3 regions from genomic DNA. Genomic DNA extracted from each cell subset was distributed evenly over all wells of several immunoSEQ 96-well plates, and each plate served as one replicate. For sorted subsets, around 200 ng genomic DNA, equal to 25,000 to 35,000 T cell genomes, was loaded into each replicate PCR. The purified libraries were quantified using a Qubit 3.0 fluorometer, sized with a Bioanalyzer 2100, and then quantified again using the KAPA Library Quantification kit. Each immunoSEQ 96-well plate was sequenced on its own single-read 150-cycle Illumina NextSeq 550 flow cell. Under the source paper's analysis protocol: Because only junctional sequences without quality scores were contained in the immunoSEQ output, filtering matching that applied to full-length reads could not be performed. To assign V/J genes and CDR3, sequences were annotated against IMGT germline references using PyIR, a Python wrapper for IgBLAST v1.9. Reads were removed for weak V/J assignments (E-value above 1e-6), missing CDR3, stop codons, out-of-frame junctions, or ambiguous translated residues. V3J clonotypes were defined as sequences sharing the same inferred V gene, J gene, and CDR3 amino acid sequence. The percentage overlap between two repertoires was calculated by dividing the number of shared unique clonotypes by the size of the smaller repertoire. Richness of each repertoire was evaluated using RTK rarefaction, the Chao1 estimator, and Recon v2.1 estimates of unobserved clonotypes. OLGA was used to compute generation probabilities for all TCRbeta clonotypes that the gDNA method yielded from a handful of donors. TCRdb holds this immuneACCESS table with in-frame rearrangements only. Some clones are missing; in checked studies, unresolved V genes explain under half, and the rest has no known cause. The V and J calls and clone size are taken from that table; D and trimming were inferred from the DNA. In this sample the table shows about 2.1 million clones, 93% of which occur a single time. The top ten constitute around 1.7% of the sample.

For the CD8 naive samples, CD45RO-negative cells were positively selected for CCR7, yielding a CD45RA+CCR7+ population from which TemRA cells were excluded. The donors were healthy, HIV-negative adults with no recently reported acute infections or vaccinations. Every donor was a Caucasian adult living in Nashville, Tennessee, USA. After blood collection by leukapheresis, PBMCs were isolated using Ficoll-Histopaque density gradient centrifugation and then cryopreserved in the vapor phase of liquid nitrogen. Analytical flow cytometry was used to check the purity and quantity of each magnetically sorted T cell population. Genomic DNA was isolated from every sorted fraction and measured by UV absorbance on a Nanodrop 2000c. To note about this clone: Which antigen it targets is not known. No qualities accompany the bases; no much larger clone lies one base away.

Ends trimmed: V by 6 bases, J by 14 bases; bases unmatched to a gene: 7. The CDR3 holds 11 amino acids from the cysteine to the phenylalanine. The DNA shown is the 33-base CDR3, in frame from base 1. Reading the germline V gene (reference sequence) gives CDR1 DFQATT and CDR2 SNEGSKA. The TCR sequence derives from a man younger than 35 in good health. Some clones in this sample may be carry-over from other donors' samples. The rearranged segments are TRBV20-1 and TRBJ1-6, with 7 central nucleotides matching TRBD1. The sample comprised naive CD8+ T cells from PBMCs. This specimen's cell subset or site label, per the study, means: CD45RA+CCR7+. The CDR3 loop reads CSAVRGGALHF. In nucleotide form, the sequence is TGCAGTGCCGTCAGGGGGGGAGCCCTCCACTTT.